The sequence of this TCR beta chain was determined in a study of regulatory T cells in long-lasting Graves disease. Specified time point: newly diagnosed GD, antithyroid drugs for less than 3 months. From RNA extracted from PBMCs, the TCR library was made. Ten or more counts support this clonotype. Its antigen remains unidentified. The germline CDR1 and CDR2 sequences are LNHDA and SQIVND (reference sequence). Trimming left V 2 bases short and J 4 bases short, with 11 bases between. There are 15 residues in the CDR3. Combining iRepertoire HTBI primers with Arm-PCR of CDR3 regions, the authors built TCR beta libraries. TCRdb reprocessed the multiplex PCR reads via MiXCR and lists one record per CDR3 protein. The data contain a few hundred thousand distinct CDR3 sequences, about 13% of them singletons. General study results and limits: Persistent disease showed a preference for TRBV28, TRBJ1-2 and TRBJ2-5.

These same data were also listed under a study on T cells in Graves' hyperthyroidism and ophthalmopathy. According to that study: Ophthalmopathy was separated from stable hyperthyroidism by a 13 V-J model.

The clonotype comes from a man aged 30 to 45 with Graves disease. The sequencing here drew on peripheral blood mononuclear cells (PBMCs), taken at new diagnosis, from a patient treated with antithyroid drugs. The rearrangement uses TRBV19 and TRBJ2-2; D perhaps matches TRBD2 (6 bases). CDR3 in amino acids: CASSIPSVGTGELFF. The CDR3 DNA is TGTGCCAGTAGTATACCTAGCGTCGGCACCGGGGAGCTGTTTTTT.